The rows below give T cell receptor beta chains drawn from one sample of a study of control samples from healthy donors and cancer patients. Measured with immunoSEQ multiplex PCR; TCRdb has only the in-frame clones, and not every one. The profile covers more than 100,000 clones, with around nine tenths appearing a single time and about a fifth taken by the ten largest. Sequencing input: PBMCs. The receptors here all came from a man in his 60s with lung cancer. The CDR3 runs from the conserved cysteine through the conserved F or W. A D gene is named only where the DNA matches it firmly. A clone size is listed for some rows: how often the clone was seen (once, few, many), or a class if it is expanded.

TRBJ1-6 TRBD1 TRBV7-9 once TGTGCCAGCAGCTCCGGGACAGAGAATTCACCCCTCCACTTT CASSSGTENSPLHF
TRBJ1-5 - TRBV12-3/TRBV12-4 - TGTGCCAGCAGTACACCGAGTAGGATAGAGCATTTT CASSTPSRIEHF
TRBJ1-2 - TRBV12-5 once TGTGCTAGTGGCCCACCTTGGAGCGACGACTATGGCTACACCTTC CASGPPWSDDYGYTF
TRBJ1-5 - TRBV6-4 once TGTGCCAGCAGTGCCCAATATAGCAATCAGCCCCAGCATTTT CASSAQYSNQPQHF
TRBJ2-1 - TRBV7-3 once TGTGCCAGCAGCTTCGGGGGCTCCTACAATGAGCAGTTCTTC CASSFGGSYNEQFF
TRBJ2-7 - TRBV5-5 - TGTGCCAGCAGCTACTCTGACGAGCAGTACTTC CASSYSDEQYF
TRBJ2-2 - TRBV15 - TGTGCCACCAGCAAATGGACAGCCGGGGAGCTGTTTTTT CATSKWTAGELFF
TRBJ2-3 - TRBV7-3 - TGTGCCAGCAGCTTAATAGGGGCGGGAAGCGCAGATACGCAGTATTTT CASSLIGAGSADTQYF
TRBJ1-3 - TRBV15 - TGTGCCACCAGCCTAACGACAGTCTCTGGAAACACCATATATTTT CATSLTTVSGNTIYF
TRBJ1-1 - TRBV27 - TGTGCCAGCAGTTCCGCAACGGGGGGGAACACTGAAGCTTTCTTT CASSSATGGNTEAFF
TRBJ1-6 - TRBV2 - TGTGCCAGCAGTGAAGCGCTTATTGTGGGTTCCCATAATTCACCCCTCCACTTT CASSEALIVGSHNSPLHF
TRBJ1-5 - TRBV4-1 - TGCGCCAGCAGCCAAGTTACAAATCAGCCCCAGCATTTT CASSQVTNQPQHF
TRBJ1-1 - TRBV6-1 once TGTGCCAGCAGTGAGGGACACACGAACACTGAAGCTTTCTTT CASSEGHTNTEAFF
TRBJ1-1 TRBD1 TRBV10-3 - TGTGCCATCAGGGGACAGAAGATGGACACTGAAGCTTTCTTT CAIRGQKMDTEAFF
TRBJ2-1 - TRBV5-6 - TGTGCCAGCAGCCCTAGATGGCCGGCCCCCCACTACAATGAGCAGTTCTTC CASSPRWPAPHYNEQFF
TRBJ1-1 - TRBV19 - TGTGCCAGTAGTCCCCTTTCTTTCCCCGCCACTGAAGCTTTCTTT CASSPLSFPATEAFF
TRBJ2-5 - TRBV7-9 - TGTGCCAGCAGCCTGATGACAGGCGAAGAGACCCAGTACTTC CASSLMTGEETQYF
TRBJ1-1 - TRBV6-5 - TGTGCCAGCAGTTTCCGCCCGGGGCCGAACACTGAAGCTTTCTTT CASSFRPGPNTEAFF
TRBJ2-2 TRBD2 TRBV7-2 - TGTGCCAGCAGCTTAGAGGGCGGGGGTCAAACCGGGGAGCTGTTTTTT CASSLEGGGQTGELFF
TRBJ2-7 - TRBV13 - TGTGCCAGCAGCCGTACCCCCTACGAGCAGTACTTC CASSRTPYEQYF
TRBJ2-6 - TRBV5-1 - TGCGCCAGCAGCCCCGACGCCCAGGGGACTGGGGCCAACGTCCTGACTTTC CASSPDAQGTGANVLTF
TRBJ1-1 TRBD1 TRBV6-5 once TGTGCCAGCAGTAGGACAGGGATGGTAGCTTTCTTT CASSRTGMVAFF
TRBJ2-1 - TRBV7-2 - TGTGCCAGCAGCTTAGAAAGGGCCTCTGAGCAGTTCTTC CASSLERASEQFF
TRBJ2-3 TRBD1 TRBV6-5 - TGTGCCAGCAGGGACAGGGGGTACACAGATACGCAGTATTTT CASRDRGYTDTQYF
TRBJ1-4 - TRBV30 - TGTGCCTGGAGTGGGGGACAATATGAAAAACTGTTTTTT CAWSGGQYEKLFF
TRBJ2-1 TRBD2 TRBV5-4 once TGTGCCAGCAGCTTGGGGCCTAGCGGGGGGGAGAATGAGCAGTTCTTC CASSLGPSGGENEQFF
TRBJ2-2 - TRBV12-3/TRBV12-4 - TGTGCCAGCGGAGGACACAACACCGGGGAGCTGTTTTTT CASGGHNTGELFF
TRBJ1-6 - TRBV18 - TGTGCCAGCTCACCTGAGAATTCACCCCTCCACTTT CASSPENSPLHF
TRBJ2-3 - TRBV4-1 - TGCGCCAGCAGCCCTGGGACAGCCTCGGGGGTAAAAGATACGCAGTATTTT CASSPGTASGVKDTQYF
TRBJ2-2 - TRBV6-5 - TGTGCCAGCAGTTACTCGGAGGGAGTCGGGGAGCTGTTTTTT CASSYSEGVGELFF
TRBJ2-2 - TRBV18 - TGTGCCAGCTCCCAACGGGCCGACGCTGGCACCGGGGAGCTGTTTTTT CASSQRADAGTGELFF
TRBJ1-5 - TRBV29-1 - TGCAGCGTGGGAAGGGATAGCAATCAGCCCCAGCATTTT CSVGRDSNQPQHF
TRBJ2-7 - TRBV7-9 once TGTGCCAGCAGCTTAGGGGTAACGGTTTACGAGCAGTACTTC CASSLGVTVYEQYF
TRBJ2-7 - TRBV5-4 - TGTGCCAGCAGCTTAAGCCTCGACAGCTCCTACGAGCAGTACTTC CASSLSLDSSYEQYF
TRBJ1-3 - TRBV5-1 - TGCGCCAGCAGCTTGGCCAGGTCCCCTGGAAACACCATATATTTT CASSLARSPGNTIYF
TRBJ1-5 - TRBV30 - TGTGCCTGGAGTTTAGGGTGGAATCAGCCCCAGCATTTT CAWSLGWNQPQHF
TRBJ2-3 TRBD1 TRBV5-1 once TGCGCCAGCAGGACAGGGGGATCCACAGATACGCAGTATTTT CASRTGGSTDTQYF
TRBJ2-3 - TRBV6-6 - TGTGCCAGCAGTCCCCGGGCAGATACGCAGTATTTT CASSPRADTQYF
TRBJ1-4 - TRBV18 - TGTGCCAGCTCACCACCGTTACCACGAGCAACTAATGAAAAACTGTTTTTT CASSPPLPRATNEKLFF
TRBJ2-1 TRBD2 TRBV5-1 - TGCGCCAGCAGCTGGGCGGCGGGGGGGATAAATGAGCAGTTCTTC CASSWAAGGINEQFF
TRBJ2-3 TRBD2 TRBV25-1 - TGTGCCCACCGGGACAGTGGGACTAGCGGGGGGGCCTTAGATACGCAGTATTTT CAHRDSGTSGGALDTQYF
TRBJ1-2 - TRBV25-1 - TGTGCCAGCTCGGACAGACATAACTATGGCTACACCTTC CASSDRHNYGYTF
TRBJ2-3 - TRBV10-1 - TGCGCCCCCCCCGATCGAGGAACAGATACGCAGTATTTT CAPPDRGTDTQYF
TRBJ1-4 - TRBV5-5 - TGTGCCAGCAGCGTGGGGCAGGGACCAAATGAAAAACTGTTTTTT CASSVGQGPNEKLFF
TRBJ1-1 - TRBV10-1 - TGCGCCAGCAGTGAATTAATGAACACTGAAGCTTTCTTT CASSELMNTEAFF
TRBJ1-5 - TRBV6-6 - TGTGCCAGCAGTTACTCGATAGTGGCGTCACAGCCCCAGCATTTT CASSYSIVASQPQHF
TRBJ2-5 - TRBV5-5 once TGTGCCAGCAGCTCAAACCCCGATTGGGGGGAAGAGACCCAGTACTTC CASSSNPDWGEETQYF
TRBJ1-2 - TRBV3-1/TRBV3-2 - TGTGCCAGCAGCCAAGATACCCGGGGGCCGGGGTATGGCTACACCTTC CASSQDTRGPGYGYTF
TRBJ2-2 - TRBV2 - TGTGCCAGCAGCGCCTGGGCCACCGGGGAGCTGTTTTTT CASSAWATGELFF
TRBJ1-2 - TRBV27 - TGTGCCAGCAGTTTCTACAGGGAAGGTGGCTACACCTTC CASSFYREGGYTF
TRBJ1-5 - TRBV7-9 - TGTGCCAGCAGCTTACAGGGTGGTGGTAGCAATCAGCCCCAGCATTTT CASSLQGGGSNQPQHF
TRBJ1-3 - TRBV19 - TGTGCCAGTAGTCCTTCGGAGGTGTCTGGAAACACCATATATTTT CASSPSEVSGNTIYF
TRBJ1-2 TRBD1 TRBV11-3 once TGTGCCAGCACCCCAAAGGGACAGGTCTTTGGAGGCTACACCTTC CASTPKGQVFGGYTF
TRBJ2-1 - TRBV24-1 few TGTGCCACCAGTGATTTAAATGTCGGACAGACGAATGAGCAGTTCTTC CATSDLNVGQTNEQFF
TRBJ2-6 - TRBV5-6 - TGTGCCAGCAGCTTGGGCGGGCCCACCGGGGCCAACGTCCTGACTTTC CASSLGGPTGANVLTF